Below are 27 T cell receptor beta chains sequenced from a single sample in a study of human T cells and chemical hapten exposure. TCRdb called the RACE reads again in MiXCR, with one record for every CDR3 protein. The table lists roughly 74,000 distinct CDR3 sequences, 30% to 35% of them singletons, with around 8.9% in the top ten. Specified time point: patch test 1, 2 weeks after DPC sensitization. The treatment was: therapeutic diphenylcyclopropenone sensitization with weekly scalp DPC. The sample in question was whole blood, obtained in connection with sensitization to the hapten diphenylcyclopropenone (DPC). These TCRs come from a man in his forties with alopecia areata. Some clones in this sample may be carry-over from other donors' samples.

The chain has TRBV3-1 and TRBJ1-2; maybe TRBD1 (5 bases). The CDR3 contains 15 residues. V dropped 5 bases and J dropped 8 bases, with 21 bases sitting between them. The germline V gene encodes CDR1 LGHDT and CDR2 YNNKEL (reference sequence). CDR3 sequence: CASSYTGTATRGYTF. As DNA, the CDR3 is TGTGCCAGCAGCTATACCGGGACGGCGACTAGGGGCTACACCTTC.

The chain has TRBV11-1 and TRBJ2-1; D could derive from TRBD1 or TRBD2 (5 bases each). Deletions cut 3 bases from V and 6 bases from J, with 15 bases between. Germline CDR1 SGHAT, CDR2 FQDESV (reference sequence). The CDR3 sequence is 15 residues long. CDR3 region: CASSFRQGRGNEQFF. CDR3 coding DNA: TGTGCCAGCAGCTTCAGGCAGGGTCGGGGCAATGAGCAGTTCTTC.

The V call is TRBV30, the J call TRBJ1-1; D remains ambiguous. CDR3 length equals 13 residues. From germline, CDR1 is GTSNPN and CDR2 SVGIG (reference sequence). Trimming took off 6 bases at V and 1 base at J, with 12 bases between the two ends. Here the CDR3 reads CACALIGNTEAFF. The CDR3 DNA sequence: TGTGCCTGCGCGTTGATCGGGAACACTGAAGCTTTCTTT.

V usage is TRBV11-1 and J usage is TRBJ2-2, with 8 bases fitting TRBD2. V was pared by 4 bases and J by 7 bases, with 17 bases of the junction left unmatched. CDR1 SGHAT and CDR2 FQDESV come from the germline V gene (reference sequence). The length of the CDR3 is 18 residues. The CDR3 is CASSSFLTSGEKVGELFF. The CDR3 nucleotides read TGTGCCAGCAGCTCCTTCTTAACTAGCGGCGAAAAGGTCGGGGAGCTGTTTTTT.

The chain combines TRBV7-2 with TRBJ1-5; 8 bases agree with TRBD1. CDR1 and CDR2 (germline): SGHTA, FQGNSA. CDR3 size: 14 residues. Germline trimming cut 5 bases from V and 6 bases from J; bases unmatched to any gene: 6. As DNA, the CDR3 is TGTGCCAGCAGCAGCAGGGGGCAGGGTCAGCCCCAGCATTTT. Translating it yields CASSSRGQGQPQHF.

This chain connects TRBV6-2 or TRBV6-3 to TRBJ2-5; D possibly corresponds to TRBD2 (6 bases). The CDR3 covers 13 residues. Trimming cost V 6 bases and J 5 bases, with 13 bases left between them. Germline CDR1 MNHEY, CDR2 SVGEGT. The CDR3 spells CASRPGEAETQYF. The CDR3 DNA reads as TGTGCCAGCAGGCCGGGGGAGGCGGAGACCCAGTACTTC.

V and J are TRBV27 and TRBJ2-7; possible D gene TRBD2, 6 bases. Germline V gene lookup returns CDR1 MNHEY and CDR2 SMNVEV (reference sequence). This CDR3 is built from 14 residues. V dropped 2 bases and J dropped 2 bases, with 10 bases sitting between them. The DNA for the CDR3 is TGTGCCAGCAGTTTACGGGGACTTGCCTACGAGCAGTACTTC. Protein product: CASSLRGLAYEQYF.

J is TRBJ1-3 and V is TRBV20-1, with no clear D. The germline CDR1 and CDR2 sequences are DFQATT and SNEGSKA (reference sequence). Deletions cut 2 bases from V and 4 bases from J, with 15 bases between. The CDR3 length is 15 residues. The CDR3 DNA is TGCAGTGCTAGACTCGGATCGGTGGGCGGAAACACCATATATTTT. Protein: CSARLGSVGGNTIYF.

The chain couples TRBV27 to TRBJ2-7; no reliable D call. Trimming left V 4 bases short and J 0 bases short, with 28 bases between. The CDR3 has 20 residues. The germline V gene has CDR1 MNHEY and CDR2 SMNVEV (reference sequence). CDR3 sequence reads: CASSSHRFWCHGISSYEQYF. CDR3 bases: TGTGCCAGCAGTTCCCATAGATTCTGGTGCCACGGCATAAGCTCCTACGAGCAGTACTTC.

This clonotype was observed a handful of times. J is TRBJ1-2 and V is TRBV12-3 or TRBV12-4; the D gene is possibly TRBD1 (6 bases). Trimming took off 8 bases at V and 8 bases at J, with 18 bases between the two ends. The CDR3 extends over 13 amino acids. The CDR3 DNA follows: TGTGCCAGCGGAGGACAGCGAACCGTAGGCTACACCTTC. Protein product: CASGGQRTVGYTF.

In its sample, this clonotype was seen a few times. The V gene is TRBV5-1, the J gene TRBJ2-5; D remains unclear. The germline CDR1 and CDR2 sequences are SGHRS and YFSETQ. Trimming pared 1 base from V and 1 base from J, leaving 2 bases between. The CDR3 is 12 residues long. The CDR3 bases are TGCGCCAGCAGCTTGCCCCAAGAGACCCAGTACTTC. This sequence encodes CASSLPQETQYF. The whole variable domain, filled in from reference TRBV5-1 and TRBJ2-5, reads KAGVTQTPRYLIKTRGQQVTLSCSPISGHRSVSWYQQTPGQGLQFLFEYFSETQRNKGNFPGRFSGRQFSNSRSEMNVSTLELGDSALYLCASSLPQETQYFGPGTRLLVL.

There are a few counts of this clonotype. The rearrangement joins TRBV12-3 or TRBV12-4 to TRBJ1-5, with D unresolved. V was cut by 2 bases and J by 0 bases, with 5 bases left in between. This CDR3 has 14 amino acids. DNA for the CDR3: TGTGCCAGCAGTTTAACGGGTAGCAATCAGCCCCAGCATTTT. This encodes CASSLTGSNQPQHF.

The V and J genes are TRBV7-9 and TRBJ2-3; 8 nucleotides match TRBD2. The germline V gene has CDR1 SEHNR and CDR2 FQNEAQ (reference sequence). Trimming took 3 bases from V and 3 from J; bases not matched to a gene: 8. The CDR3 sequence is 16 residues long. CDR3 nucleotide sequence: TGTGCCAGCAGCTTGGCGGGGGGCGTATCTACAGATACGCAGTATTTT. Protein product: CASSLAGGVSTDTQYF.

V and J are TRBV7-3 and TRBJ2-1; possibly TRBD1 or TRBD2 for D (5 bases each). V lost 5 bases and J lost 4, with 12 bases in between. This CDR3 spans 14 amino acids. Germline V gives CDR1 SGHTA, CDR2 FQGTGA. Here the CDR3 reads CASSPGPAYNEQFF. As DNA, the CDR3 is TGTGCCAGCAGCCCGGGACCCGCTTACAATGAGCAGTTCTTC.

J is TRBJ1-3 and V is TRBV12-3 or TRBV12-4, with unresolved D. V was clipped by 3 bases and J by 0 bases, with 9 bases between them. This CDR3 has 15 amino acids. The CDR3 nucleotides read TGTGCCAGCAGTTTGGCAGCGAACTCTGGAAACACCATATATTTT. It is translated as CASSLAANSGNTIYF.

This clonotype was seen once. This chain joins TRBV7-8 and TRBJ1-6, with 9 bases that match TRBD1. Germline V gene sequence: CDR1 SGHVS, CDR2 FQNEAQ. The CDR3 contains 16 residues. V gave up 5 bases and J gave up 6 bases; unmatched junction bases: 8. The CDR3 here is CASSSRKDRGNSPLHF. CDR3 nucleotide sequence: TGTGCCAGCAGCAGTAGAAAGGACAGGGGTAATTCACCCCTCCACTTT.

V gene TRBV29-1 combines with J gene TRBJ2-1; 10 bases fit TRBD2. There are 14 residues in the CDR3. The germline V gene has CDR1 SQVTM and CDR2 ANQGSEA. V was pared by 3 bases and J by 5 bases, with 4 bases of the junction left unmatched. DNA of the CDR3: TGCAGCGTTGACCGGCTAGCGGGAGACAATGAGCAGTTCTTC. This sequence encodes CSVDRLAGDNEQFF.

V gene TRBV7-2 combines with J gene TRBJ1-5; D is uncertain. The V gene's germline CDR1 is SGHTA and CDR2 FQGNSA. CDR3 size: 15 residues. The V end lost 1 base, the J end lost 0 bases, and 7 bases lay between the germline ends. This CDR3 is CASSLGGNSNQPQHF. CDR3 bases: TGTGCCAGCAGCTTAGGTGGTAATAGCAATCAGCCCCAGCATTTT.

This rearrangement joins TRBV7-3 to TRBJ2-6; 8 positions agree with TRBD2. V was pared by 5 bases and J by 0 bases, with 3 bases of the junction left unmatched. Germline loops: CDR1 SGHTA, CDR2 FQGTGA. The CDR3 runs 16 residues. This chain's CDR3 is CASSQGTSSGANVLTF. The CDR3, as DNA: TGTGCCAGCAGCCAAGGGACTAGCTCTGGGGCCAACGTCCTGACTTTC.

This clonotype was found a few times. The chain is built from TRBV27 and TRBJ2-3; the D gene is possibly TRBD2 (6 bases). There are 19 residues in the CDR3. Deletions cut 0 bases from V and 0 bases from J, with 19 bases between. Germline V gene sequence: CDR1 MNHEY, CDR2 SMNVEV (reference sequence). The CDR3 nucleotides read TGTGCCAGCAGTTTATCGCCCCCTGGGGCGGGATCCAGCACAGATACGCAGTATTTT. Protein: CASSLSPPGAGSSTDTQYF.

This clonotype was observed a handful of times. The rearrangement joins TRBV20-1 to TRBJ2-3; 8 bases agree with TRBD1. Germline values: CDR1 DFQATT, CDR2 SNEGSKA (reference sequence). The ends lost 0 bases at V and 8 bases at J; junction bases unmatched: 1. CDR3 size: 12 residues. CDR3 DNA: TGCAGTGCTAGAGACGGACAGGGTACGCAGTATTTT. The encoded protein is CSARDGQGTQYF.

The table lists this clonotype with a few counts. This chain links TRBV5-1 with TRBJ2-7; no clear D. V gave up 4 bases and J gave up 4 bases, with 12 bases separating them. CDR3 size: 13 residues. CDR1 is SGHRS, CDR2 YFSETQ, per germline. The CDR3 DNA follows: TGCGCCAGCAGCGCCGGACCCAATTACGAGCAGTACTTC. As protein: CASSAGPNYEQYF.

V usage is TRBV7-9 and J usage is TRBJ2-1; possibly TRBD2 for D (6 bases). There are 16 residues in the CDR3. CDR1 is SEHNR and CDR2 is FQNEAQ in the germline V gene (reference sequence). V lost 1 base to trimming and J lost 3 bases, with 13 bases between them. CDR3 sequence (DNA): TGTGCCAGCAGCTTAGTTGGGGCGGGAAACTACAATGAGCAGTTCTTC. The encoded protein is CASSLVGAGNYNEQFF.

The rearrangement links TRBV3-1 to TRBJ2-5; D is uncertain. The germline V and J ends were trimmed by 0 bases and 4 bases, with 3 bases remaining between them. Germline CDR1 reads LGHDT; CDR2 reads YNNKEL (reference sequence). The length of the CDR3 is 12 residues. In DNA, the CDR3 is TGTGCCAGCAGCCAAGAGGGAGAGACCCAGTACTTC. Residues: CASSQEGETQYF.

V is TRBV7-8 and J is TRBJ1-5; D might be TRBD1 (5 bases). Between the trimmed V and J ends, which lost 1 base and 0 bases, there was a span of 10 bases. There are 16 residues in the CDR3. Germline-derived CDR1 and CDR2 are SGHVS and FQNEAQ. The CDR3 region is CASSLEQDYSNQPQHF. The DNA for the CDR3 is TGTGCCAGCAGCTTAGAACAGGATTATAGCAATCAGCCCCAGCATTTT. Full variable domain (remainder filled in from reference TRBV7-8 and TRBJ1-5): GAGVSQSPRYKVAKRGQDVALRCDPISGHVSLFWYQQALGQGPEFLTYFQNEAQLDKSGLPSDRFFAERPEGSVSTLKIQRTQQEDSAVYLCASSLEQDYSNQPQHFGDGTRLSIL.

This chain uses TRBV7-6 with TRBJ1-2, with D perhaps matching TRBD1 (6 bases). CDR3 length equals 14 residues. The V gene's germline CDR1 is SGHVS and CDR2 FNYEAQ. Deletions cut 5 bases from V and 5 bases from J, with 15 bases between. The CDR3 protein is CASSPQQGGYGYTF. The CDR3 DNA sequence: TGTGCCAGCAGCCCCCAACAGGGCGGTTATGGCTACACCTTC.

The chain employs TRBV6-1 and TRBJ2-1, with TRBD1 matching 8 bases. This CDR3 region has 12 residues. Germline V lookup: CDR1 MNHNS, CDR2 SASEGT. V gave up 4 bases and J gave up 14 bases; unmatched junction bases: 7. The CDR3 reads CASSGNRGTEFF. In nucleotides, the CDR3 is TGTGCCAGCAGTGGTAACAGGGGGACGGAGTTCTTC.